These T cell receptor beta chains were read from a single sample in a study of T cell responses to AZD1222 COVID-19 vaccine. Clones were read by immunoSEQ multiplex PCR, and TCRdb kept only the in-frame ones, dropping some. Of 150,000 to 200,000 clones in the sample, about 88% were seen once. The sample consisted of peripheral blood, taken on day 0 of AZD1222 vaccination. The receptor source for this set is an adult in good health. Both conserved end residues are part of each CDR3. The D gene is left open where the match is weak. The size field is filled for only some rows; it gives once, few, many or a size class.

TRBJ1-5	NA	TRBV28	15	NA	TGTGCCAGCAGGACATCGGGACTTAGCAATCAGCCCCAGCATTTT	CASRTSGLSNQPQHF
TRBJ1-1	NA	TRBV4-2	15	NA	TGTGCCAGCAGCCAGACCGAGGGCAGGAACACTGAAGCTTTCTTT	CASSQTEGRNTEAFF
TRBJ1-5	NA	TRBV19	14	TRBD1	TGTGCCAGTCGGTGGCAGGGGGGTAATCAGCCCCAGCATTTT	CASRWQGGNQPQHF
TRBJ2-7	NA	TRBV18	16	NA	TGTGCCAGCTCACCACAGGGAGCACCTGGTACTGGCGAGCAGTACTTC	CASSPQGAPGTGEQYF
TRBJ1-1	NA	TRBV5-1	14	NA	TGCGCCAGCAGCTTGGCCCTCCCCGGCACTGAAGCTTTCTTT	CASSLALPGTEAFF
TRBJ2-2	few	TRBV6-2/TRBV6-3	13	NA	TGTGCCAGCAGTACCATTGGCACCGGGGAGCTGTTTTTT	CASSTIGTGELFF
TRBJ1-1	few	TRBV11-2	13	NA	TGTGCCAGCAGCTTAAACGAGAACACTGAAGCTTTCTTT	CASSLNENTEAFF
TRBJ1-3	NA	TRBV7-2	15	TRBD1	TGTGCCAGCAGCTTAGGGAGGGGGCTAGGAAACACCATATATTTT	CASSLGRGLGNTIYF
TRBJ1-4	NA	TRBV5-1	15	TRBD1	TGCGCCAGCAGCTTGATGGGACAGACTAATGAAAAACTGTTTTTT	CASSLMGQTNEKLFF
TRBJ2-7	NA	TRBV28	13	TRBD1	TGTGCCAGCAGCCCGGGACAGGGTATCGAGCAGTACTTC	CASSPGQGIEQYF
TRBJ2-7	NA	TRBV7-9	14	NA	TGTGCCAGCAGCTTAACGGACTTGCCCTACGAGCAGTACTTC	CASSLTDLPYEQYF
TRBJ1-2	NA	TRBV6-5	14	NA	TGTGCCAGCAGTTACTCGCCGAGGAACTATGGCTACACCTTC	CASSYSPRNYGYTF
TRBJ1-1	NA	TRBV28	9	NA	TGTGCCGTTGGTATGTGGTCTTTCTTT	CAVGMWSFF
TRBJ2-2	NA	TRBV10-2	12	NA	TGCGCCAGCAGTGTATTTGGCGGGGAGCTGTTTTTT	CASSVFGGELFF
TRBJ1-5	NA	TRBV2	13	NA	TGTGCCAGCACAGACCAGGTCAATCAGCCCCAGCATTTT	CASTDQVNQPQHF
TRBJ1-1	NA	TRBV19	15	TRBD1	TGTGCCAGTAGTATAGATCAGGGGGCATTCACTGAAGCTTTCTTT	CASSIDQGAFTEAFF
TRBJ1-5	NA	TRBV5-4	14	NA	TGTGCCAGCAGCTTTGGTGGCGGTCAGGGGCCCCAGCATTTT	CASSFGGGQGPQHF
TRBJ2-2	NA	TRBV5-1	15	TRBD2	TGCGCCAGCAGCTTTAGCGGGAGCGACACCGGGGAGCTGTTTTTT	CASSFSGSDTGELFF
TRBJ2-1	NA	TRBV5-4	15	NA	TGTGCCAGCAGCTTGGACAAGAGCTCCTACAATGAGCAGTTCTTC	CASSLDKSSYNEQFF
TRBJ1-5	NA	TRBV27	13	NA	TGTGCCAGCAGTACCAGGGAGCGACAGCCCCAGCATTTT	CASSTRERQPQHF
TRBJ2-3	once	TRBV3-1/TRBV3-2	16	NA	TGTGCCAGCACCCGCGGGACGGGGGGCGGTACAGATACGCAGTATTTT	CASTRGTGGGTDTQYF
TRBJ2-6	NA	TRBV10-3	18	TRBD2	TGTGCCATCAGTGAGGCCAGCGGGGGTATCTCTGGGGCCAACGTCCTGACTTTC	CAISEASGGISGANVLTF
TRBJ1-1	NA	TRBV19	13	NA	TGTGCCAGTAGTACGACAGTGAACACTGAAGCTTTCTTT	CASSTTVNTEAFF
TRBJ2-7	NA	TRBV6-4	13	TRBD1	TGTGCCAGCAGAGACAGGGTTAACTACGAGCAGTACTTC	CASRDRVNYEQYF